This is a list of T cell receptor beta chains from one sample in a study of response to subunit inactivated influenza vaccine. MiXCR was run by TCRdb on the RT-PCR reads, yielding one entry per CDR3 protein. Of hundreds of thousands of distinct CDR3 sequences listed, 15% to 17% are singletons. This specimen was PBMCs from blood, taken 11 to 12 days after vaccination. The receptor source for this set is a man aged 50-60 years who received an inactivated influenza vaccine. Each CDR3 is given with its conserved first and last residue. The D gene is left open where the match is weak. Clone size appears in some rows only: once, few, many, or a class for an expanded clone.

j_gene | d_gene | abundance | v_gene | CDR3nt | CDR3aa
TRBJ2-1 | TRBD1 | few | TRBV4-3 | TGCGCCAGCAGCCAAGACAGGGGGAACATCAATGAGCAGTTCTTC | CASSQDRGNINEQFF
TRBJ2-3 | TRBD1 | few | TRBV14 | TGTGCCAGCAGCCCCTGGACAGGGGCAAGGGGAGATACGCAGTATTTT | CASSPWTGARGDTQYF
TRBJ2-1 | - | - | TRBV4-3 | TGCGCCAGCAGCCAAGATGGGGCAGTTGGTGAGCAGTTCTTC | CASSQDGAVGEQFF
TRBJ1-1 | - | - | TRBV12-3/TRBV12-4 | TGTGCCAGCAGTTTAGCGGGGGGGAGCACTGAAGCTTTCTTT | CASSLAGGSTEAFF
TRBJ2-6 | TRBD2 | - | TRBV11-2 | TGTGCCAGCAGCTTAGATACCAGCGGGGGTTTCTCTGGGGCCAACGTCCTGACTTTC | CASSLDTSGGFSGANVLTF
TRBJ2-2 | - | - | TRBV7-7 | TGTGCTAGCAGCTTAGACTCTGCGGGGCACAGGGATGGCGGGGAGCTGTTTTTT | CASSLDSAGHRDGGELFF
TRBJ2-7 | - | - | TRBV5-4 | TGTGCCAGCGGCCCTGGGCGCGCCTACGAGCAGTACTTC | CASGPGRAYEQYF
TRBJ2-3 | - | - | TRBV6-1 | TGTGCCAGCAGTGAAACAAACGCAGATACGCAGTATTTT | CASSETNADTQYF
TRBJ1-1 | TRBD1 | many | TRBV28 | TGTGCCAGCAGTTTACCCACGCAGGGGGCTACCGCGGTGAACACTGAAGCTTTCTTT | CASSLPTQGATAVNTEAFF
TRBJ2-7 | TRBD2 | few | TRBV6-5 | TGTGCCAGCAGTTACTCGCTAGCGGTAACCTACGAGCAGTACTTC | CASSYSLAVTYEQYF
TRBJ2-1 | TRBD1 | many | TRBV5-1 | TGCGCCAGCGGGCCTGACAGGGTGTCCTACAATGAGCAGTTCTTC | CASGPDRVSYNEQFF
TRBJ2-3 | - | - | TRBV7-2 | TGTGCCAGCAGCTTAGCGGTCTTAGGCACAGATACGCAGTATTTT | CASSLAVLGTDTQYF
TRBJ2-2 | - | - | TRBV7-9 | TGTGCCAGCAGCCCCCGGACGCCCCCGAGGACCGGGGAGCTGTTTTTT | CASSPRTPPRTGELFF
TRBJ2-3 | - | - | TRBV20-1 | TGCAGTGCTAGAGACCGCGCCTGGTCCTCCCGATTCACAGATACGCAGTATTTT | CSARDRAWSSRFTDTQYF
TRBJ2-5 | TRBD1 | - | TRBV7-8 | TGTGCCAGCAGCTTAGGGACAGGGTTTGCGGAGACCCAGTACTTC | CASSLGTGFAETQYF
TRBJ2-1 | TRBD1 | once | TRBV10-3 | TGTGCCATCAGTGATAAGGGGGCGAGGAGTACTGAGCAGTTCTTC | CAISDKGARSTEQFF
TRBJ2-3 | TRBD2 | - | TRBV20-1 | TGCAGTGCTAGAGTCCTAGCGGGACCCCTCAGTAGGACGCAGTATTTT | CSARVLAGPLSRTQYF
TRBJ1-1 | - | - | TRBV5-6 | TGTGCCAGCAGCTTGGTTACAGCTGAAGCTTTCTTT | CASSLVTAEAFF
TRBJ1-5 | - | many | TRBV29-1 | TGCAGCGTTGCGGTCACTAATAGCAATCAGCCCCAGCATTTT | CSVAVTNSNQPQHF
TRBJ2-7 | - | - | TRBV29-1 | TGCAGCGTAGGCCGGGACGGACTATACGAGCAGTACTTC | CSVGRDGLYEQYF
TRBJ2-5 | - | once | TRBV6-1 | TGTGCCAGCGGACGGCAGGGACTTCAAGAGACCCAGTACTTC | CASGRQGLQETQYF